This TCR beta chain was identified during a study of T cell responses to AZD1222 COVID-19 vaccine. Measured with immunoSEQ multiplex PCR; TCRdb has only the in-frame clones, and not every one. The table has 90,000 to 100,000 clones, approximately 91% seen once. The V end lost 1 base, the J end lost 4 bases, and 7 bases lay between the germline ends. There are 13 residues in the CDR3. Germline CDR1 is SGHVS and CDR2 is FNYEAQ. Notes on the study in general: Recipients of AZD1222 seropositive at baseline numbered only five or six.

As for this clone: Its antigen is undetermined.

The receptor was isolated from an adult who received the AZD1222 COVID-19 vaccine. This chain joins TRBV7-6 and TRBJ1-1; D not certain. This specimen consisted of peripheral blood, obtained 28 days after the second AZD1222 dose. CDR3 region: CASSLGAATEAFF. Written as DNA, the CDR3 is TGTGCCAGCAGCTTAGGGGCAGCCACTGAAGCTTTCTTT.